These T cell receptor beta chains were read from a single sample in a study of T cells in localized non-small cell lung cancer. Profiled with immunoSEQ multiplex PCR; TCRdb holds only in-frame clones, not every one. The repertoire holds some 1,100 clones, roughly 25% seen once, with 14% to 15% in the top ten. The starting material was normal lung tissue next to the tumor, obtained before any cancer treatment. Receptor source: a woman between 35 and 75 years old with stage I squamous cell lung carcinoma. Both conserved end residues are part of each CDR3. The D gene is left open where the match is weak. The listing skips clone size in some rows; elsewhere it reads once, few, many or a size class.

DNA | CDR3 | size | V | D | J
TGCGCCAGCAGCTCACTAGCGAACACAGATACGCAGTATTTT | CASSSLANTDTQYF | . | TRBV5-1 | TRBD2 | TRBJ2-3
TGCGCCAGCAGTGGGCCGGACGTTACGAGCTACACCTTC | CASSGPDVTSYTF | . | TRBV10-2 | . | TRBJ1-2
TGTGCCAGCAGCTTAGCGGGAGGGCCAATAGATACGCAGTATTTT | CASSLAGGPIDTQYF | . | TRBV7-7 | TRBD2 | TRBJ2-3
TGTGCCAGCCTCAGGACGCGAACAGATACGCAGTATTTT | CASLRTRTDTQYF | medium-sized | TRBV7-2 | . | TRBJ2-3
TGTGCCTGGAGTCAAGGCGGGAGCTCCTACGAGCAGTACTTC | CAWSQGGSSYEQYF | . | TRBV30 | TRBD2 | TRBJ2-7
TGTGCCGGGGGACAGGGTTATGAAAAACTGTTTTTT | CAGGQGYEKLFF | . | TRBV30 | TRBD1 | TRBJ1-4
TGTGCCAGCAGACGGACCGACAAGAACACTGAAGCTTTCTTT | CASRRTDKNTEAFF | few | TRBV28 | . | TRBJ1-1
TGTGCCAGCAGTTATCAGGGAACTAATGAAAAACTGTTTTTT | CASSYQGTNEKLFF | . | TRBV28 | . | TRBJ1-4
TGTGCCAGCAGCGTCGGGACTAGCGGGGGGTCCTACAATGAGCAGTTCTTC | CASSVGTSGGSYNEQFF | few | TRBV9 | TRBD2 | TRBJ2-1
TGTGCCAGTAGTATAGTCGTGGGCAATCAGCCCCAGCATTTT | CASSIVVGNQPQHF | few | TRBV19 | . | TRBJ1-5
TGTGCCAGCAGCGTCGTACCTAATCAGCCCCAGCATTTT | CASSVVPNQPQHF | few | TRBV9 | . | TRBJ1-5
TGTGCCAGCAGCCGTAGAGGGGGGCGGAACACTGAAGCTTTCTTT | CASSRRGGRNTEAFF | few | TRBV6-8 | . | TRBJ1-1
TGTGCCAGCAGTTTCACCCAGAGGGGGGCAGGCTATGGCTACACCTTC | CASSFTQRGAGYGYTF | medium-sized | TRBV6-8 | . | TRBJ1-2
TGCAGCGTCGTCAGGGGTGGAGTGAACACTGAAGCTTTCTTT | CSVVRGGVNTEAFF | . | TRBV29-1 | . | TRBJ1-1
TGTGCCAGCTCACCCCAAGGGGTGAATGAAAAACTGTTTTTT | CASSPQGVNEKLFF | . | TRBV18 | . | TRBJ1-4
TGTGCCAGCACCGGATCAGTGGTGCCCCAGCATTTT | CASTGSVVPQHF | few | TRBV6-8 | . | TRBJ1-5
TGTGCCAGCAGTAAGCCGGGACAGGGTGCCTATGGCTACACCTTC | CASSKPGQGAYGYTF | once | TRBV28 | TRBD1 | TRBJ1-2
TGTGCCAGCAGCGTACAGGTAGCGGGAGTAAATGAGCAGTTCTTC | CASSVQVAGVNEQFF | few | TRBV9 | TRBD2 | TRBJ2-1
TGTGCCAGCAGCGGCCGAACGGGACGGGGGAACACTGAAGCTTTCTTT | CASSGRTGRGNTEAFF | large | TRBV11-3 | . | TRBJ1-1